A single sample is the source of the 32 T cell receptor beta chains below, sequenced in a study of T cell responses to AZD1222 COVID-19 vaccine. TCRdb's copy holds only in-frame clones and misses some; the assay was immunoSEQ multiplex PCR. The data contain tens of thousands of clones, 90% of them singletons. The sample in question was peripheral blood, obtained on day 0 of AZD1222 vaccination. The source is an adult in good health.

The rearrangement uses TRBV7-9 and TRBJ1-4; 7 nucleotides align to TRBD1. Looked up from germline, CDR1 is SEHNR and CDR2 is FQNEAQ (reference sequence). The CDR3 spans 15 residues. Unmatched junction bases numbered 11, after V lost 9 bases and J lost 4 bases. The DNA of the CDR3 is TGTGCCAGTGGACCGGGACAGCACCTTAATGAAAAACTGTTTTTT. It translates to CASGPGQHLNEKLFF.

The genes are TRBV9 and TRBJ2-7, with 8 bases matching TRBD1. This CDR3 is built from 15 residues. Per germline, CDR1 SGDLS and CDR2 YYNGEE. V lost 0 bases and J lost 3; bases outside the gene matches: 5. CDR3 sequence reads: CASSVGGQVIYEQYF. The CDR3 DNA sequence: TGTGCCAGCAGCGTAGGGGGACAGGTTATCTACGAGCAGTACTTC.

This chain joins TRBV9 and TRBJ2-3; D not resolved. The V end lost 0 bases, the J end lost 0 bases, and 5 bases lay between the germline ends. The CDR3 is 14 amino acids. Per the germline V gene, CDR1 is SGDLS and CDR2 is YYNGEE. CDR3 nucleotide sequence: TGTGCCAGCAGCGTAGCCTCGAGCACAGATACGCAGTATTTT. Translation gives CASSVASSTDTQYF.

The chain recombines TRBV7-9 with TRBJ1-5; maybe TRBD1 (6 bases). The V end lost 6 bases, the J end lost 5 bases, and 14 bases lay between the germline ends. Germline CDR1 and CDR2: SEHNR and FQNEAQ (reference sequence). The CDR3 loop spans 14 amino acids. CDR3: CASSSGQTYQPQHF. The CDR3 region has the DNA TGTGCCAGCAGTAGCGGACAGACATATCAGCCCCAGCATTTT.

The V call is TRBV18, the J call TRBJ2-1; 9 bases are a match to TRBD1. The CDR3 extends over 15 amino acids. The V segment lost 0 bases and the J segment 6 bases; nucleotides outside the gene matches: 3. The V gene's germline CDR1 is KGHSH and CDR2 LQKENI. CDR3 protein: CASSPPGQGFNEQFF. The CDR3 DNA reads TGTGCCAGCTCACCACCGGGACAGGGCTTCAATGAGCAGTTCTTC.

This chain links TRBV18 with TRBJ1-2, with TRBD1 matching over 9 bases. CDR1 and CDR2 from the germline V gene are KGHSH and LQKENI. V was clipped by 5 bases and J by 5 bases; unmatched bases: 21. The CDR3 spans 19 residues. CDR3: CASSNLRPLGTGSTYGYTF. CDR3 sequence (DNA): TGTGCCAGCTCAAATTTGAGGCCTTTAGGGACAGGGAGTACTTATGGCTACACCTTC.

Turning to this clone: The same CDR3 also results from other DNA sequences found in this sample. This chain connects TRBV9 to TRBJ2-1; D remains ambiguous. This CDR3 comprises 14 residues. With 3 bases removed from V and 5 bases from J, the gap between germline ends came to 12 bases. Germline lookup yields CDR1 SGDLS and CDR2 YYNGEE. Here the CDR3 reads CASSGLGKNNEQFF. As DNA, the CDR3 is TGTGCCAGCAGCGGACTGGGGAAAAACAATGAGCAGTTCTTC.

CDR3 sequence: CASSPGTPYGEQYF. The CDR3 coding sequence is TGTGCCAGCAGCCCAGGGACCCCTTACGGCGAGCAGTACTTC. The chain links TRBV7-9 to TRBJ2-7; tentatively, D is TRBD1 or TRBD2 (5 bases each). CDR3 length: 14 amino acids. CDR1 and CDR2 (germline): SEHNR, FQNEAQ (reference sequence). V lost 5 bases and J lost 6, with 17 bases in between.

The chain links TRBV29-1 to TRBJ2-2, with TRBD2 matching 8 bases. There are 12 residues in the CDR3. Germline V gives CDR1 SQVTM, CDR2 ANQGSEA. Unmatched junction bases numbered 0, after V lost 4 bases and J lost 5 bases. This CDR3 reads CSVAGGTGELFF. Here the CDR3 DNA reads TGCAGCGTTGCGGGAGGGACCGGGGAGCTGTTTTTT.

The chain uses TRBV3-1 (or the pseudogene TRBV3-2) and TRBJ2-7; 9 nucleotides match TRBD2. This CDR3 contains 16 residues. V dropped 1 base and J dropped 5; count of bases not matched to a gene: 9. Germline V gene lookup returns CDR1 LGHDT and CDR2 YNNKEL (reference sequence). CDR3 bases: TGTGCCAGCAGCCAAGTCGGGCTAGCGGGGTTGAACGAGCAGTACTTC. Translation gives CASSQVGLAGLNEQYF.

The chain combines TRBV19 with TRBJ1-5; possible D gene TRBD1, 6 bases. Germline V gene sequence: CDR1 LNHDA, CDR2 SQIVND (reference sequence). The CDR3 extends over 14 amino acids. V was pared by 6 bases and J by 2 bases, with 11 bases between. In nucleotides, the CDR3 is TGTGCCAGTAGCATGACAGGCCGCAATCAGCCCCAGCATTTT. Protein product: CASSMTGRNQPQHF.

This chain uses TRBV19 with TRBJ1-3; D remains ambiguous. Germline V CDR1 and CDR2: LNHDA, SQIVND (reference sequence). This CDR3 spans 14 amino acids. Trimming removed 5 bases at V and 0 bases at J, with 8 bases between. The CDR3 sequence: CASSWAFSGNTIYF. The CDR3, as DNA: TGTGCCAGTAGTTGGGCGTTCTCTGGAAACACCATATATTTT.

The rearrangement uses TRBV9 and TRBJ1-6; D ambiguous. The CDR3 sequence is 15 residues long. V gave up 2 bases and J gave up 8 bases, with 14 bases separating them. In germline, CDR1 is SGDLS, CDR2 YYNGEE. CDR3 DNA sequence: TGTGCCAGCAGCGTGGGTATGATGGGGTATTCACCCCTCCACTTT. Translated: CASSVGMMGYSPLHF.

Here the CDR3 DNA reads TGTGCCATCAGCGCGTATGGGGACAGGGACCAGTCCCAGCATTTT. It yields the protein CAISAYGDRDQSQHF. This chain uses TRBV10-3 with TRBJ1-5; 9 bases fit TRBD1. V shed 6 bases, J shed 11 bases, and the junction held 14 bases outside the gene matches. Per the germline V gene, CDR1 is ENHRY and CDR2 is SYGVKD. CDR3 length: 15 amino acids.

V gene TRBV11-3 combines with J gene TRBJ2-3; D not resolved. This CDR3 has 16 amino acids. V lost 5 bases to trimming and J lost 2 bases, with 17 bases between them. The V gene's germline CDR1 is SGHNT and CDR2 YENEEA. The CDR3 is CASSLGSRRSTDTQYF. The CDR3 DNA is TGTGCCAGCAGCCTGGGGTCCCGGCGCTCCACAGATACGCAGTATTTT.

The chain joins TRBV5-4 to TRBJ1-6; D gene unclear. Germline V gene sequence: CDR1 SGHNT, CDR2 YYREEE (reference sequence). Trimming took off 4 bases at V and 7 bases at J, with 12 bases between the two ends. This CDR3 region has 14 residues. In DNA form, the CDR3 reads TGTGCCAGCAGCAACGACATCAAGAATTCACCCCTCCACTTT. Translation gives CASSNDIKNSPLHF.

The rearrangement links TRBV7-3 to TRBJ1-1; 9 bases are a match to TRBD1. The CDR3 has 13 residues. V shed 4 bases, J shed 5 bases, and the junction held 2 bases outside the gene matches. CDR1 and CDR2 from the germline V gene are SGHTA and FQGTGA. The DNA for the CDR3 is TGTGCCAGCAGCTCGGACAGGGGAACTGAAGCTTTCTTT. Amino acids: CASSSDRGTEAFF.

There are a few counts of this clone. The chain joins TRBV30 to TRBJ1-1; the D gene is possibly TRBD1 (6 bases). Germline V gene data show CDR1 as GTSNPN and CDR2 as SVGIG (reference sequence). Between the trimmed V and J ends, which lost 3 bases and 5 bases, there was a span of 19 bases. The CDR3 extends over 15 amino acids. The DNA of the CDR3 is TGTGCCTGGAGCGCTGACCCACAGGGAGGGACTGAAGCTTTCTTT. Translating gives CAWSADPQGGTEAFF.

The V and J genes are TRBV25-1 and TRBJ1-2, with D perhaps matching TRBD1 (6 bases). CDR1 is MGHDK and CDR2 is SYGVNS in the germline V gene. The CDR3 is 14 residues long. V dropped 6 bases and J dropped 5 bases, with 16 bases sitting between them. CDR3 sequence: CASRSPGVPYGYTF. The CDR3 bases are TGTGCCAGCAGGTCTCCAGGGGTCCCGTATGGCTACACCTTC.

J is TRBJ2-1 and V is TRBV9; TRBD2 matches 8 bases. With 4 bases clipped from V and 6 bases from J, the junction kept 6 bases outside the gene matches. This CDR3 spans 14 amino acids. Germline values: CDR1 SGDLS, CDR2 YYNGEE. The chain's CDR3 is CASSPLGGANEQFF. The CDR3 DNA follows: TGTGCCAGCAGCCCCCTCGGGGGGGCCAATGAGCAGTTCTTC.

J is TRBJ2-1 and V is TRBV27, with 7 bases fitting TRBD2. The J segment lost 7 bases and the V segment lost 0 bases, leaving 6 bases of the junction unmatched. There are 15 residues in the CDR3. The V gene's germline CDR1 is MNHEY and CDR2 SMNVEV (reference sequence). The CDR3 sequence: CASSLSAGVLNEQFF. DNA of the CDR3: TGTGCCAGCAGTTTATCTGCGGGGGTCCTTAATGAGCAGTTCTTC.

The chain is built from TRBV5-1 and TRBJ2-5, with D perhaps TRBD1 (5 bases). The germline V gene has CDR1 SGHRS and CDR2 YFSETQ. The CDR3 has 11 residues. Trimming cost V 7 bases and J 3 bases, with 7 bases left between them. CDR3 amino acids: CASGREETQYF. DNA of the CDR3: TGCGCCAGCGGCAGGGAAGAGACCCAGTACTTC.

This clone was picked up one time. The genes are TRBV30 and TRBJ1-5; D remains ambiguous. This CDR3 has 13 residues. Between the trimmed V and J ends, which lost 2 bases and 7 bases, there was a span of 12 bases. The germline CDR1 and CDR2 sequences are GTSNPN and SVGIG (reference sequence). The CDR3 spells CAWSYSEAQPQHF. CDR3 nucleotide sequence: TGTGCCTGGAGTTACTCCGAGGCGCAGCCCCAGCATTTT.

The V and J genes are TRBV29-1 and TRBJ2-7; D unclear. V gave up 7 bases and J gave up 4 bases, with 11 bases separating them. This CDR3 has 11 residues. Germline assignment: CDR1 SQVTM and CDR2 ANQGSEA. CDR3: CSALRGYEQYF. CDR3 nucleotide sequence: TGCAGCGCCCTCCGAGGTTACGAGCAGTACTTC.

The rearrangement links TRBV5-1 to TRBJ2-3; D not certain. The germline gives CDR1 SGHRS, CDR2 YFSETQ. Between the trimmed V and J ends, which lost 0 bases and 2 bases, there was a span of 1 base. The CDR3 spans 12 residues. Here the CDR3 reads CASSLDTDTQYF. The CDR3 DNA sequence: TGCGCCAGCAGCTTGGACACAGATACGCAGTATTTT.

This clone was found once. The CDR3 protein is CASSPPTGADTQYF. Written as DNA, the CDR3 is TGTGCCAGCAGCCCACCGACAGGGGCAGATACGCAGTATTTT. This sequence joins TRBV7-8 and TRBJ2-3; 8 bases are a match to TRBD1. The CDR3 is 14 amino acids. The ends lost 5 bases at V and 4 bases at J; junction bases unmatched: 5. CDR1 is SGHVS, CDR2 FQNEAQ, per germline. Full variable domain (remainder filled in from reference TRBV7-8 and TRBJ2-3): GAGVSQSPRYKVAKRGQDVALRCDPISGHVSLFWYQQALGQGPEFLTYFQNEAQLDKSGLPSDRFFAERPEGSVSTLKIQRTQQEDSAVYLCASSPPTGADTQYFGPGTRLTVL.

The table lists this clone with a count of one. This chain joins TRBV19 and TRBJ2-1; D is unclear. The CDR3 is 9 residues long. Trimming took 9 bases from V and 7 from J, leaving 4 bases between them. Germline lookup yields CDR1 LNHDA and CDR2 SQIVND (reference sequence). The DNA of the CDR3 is TGTGCCAGGCAGAATGAGCAGTTCTTC. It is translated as CARQNEQFF.

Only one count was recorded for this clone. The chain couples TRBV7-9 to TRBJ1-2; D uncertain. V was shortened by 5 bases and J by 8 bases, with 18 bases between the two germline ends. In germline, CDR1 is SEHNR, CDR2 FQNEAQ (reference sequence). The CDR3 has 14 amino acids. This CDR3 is CASSPRQGNWGYTF. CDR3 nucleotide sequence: TGTGCCAGCAGCCCTCGCCAAGGGAACTGGGGCTACACCTTC.

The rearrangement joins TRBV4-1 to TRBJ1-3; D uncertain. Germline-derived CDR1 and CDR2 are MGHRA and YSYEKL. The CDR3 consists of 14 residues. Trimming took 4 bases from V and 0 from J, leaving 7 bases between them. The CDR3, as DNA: TGCGCCAGCAGCCCCCATCTCTCTGGAAACACCATATATTTT. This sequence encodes CASSPHLSGNTIYF.

CDR3 nucleotides: TGTGCCAGCAGTCTCTCCGGCCTAGAGAACAATGAGGGGCAGTTCTTC. It codes for CASSLSGLENNEGQFF. The rearrangement links TRBV28 to TRBJ2-1; TRBD2 might be the D (5 bases). The germline gives CDR1 MDHEN, CDR2 SYDVKM. This CDR3 spans 16 amino acids. Trimming removed 5 bases from V and 12 bases from J, with 26 bases in between.

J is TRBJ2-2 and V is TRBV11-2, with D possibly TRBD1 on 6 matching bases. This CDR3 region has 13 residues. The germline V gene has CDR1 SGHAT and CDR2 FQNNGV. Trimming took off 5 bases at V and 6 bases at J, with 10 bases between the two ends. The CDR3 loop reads CASSPQGAGELFF. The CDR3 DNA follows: TGTGCCAGCAGCCCACAGGGAGCCGGGGAGCTGTTTTTT.

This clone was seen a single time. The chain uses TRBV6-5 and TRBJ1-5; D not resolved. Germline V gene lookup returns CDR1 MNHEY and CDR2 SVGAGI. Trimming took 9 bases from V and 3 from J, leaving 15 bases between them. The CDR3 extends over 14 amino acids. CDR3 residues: CASNWAGSNQPQHF. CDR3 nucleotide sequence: TGTGCCAGTAATTGGGCAGGCTCCAATCAGCCCCAGCATTTT.